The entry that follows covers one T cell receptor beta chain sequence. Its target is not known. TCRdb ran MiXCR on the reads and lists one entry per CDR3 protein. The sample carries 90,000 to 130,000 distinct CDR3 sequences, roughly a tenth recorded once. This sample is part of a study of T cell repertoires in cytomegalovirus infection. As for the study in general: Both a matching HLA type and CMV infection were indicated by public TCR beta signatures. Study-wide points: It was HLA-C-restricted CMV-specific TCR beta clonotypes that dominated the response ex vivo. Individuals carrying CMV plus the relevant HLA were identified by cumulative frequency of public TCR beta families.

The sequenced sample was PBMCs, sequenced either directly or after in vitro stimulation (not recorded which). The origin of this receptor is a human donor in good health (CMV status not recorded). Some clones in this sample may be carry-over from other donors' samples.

CDR3 sequence: CASRPRADLNQPQHF. For the CDR3, the DNA is TGTGCCAGCAGACCTCGGGCGGACCTGAATCAGCCCCAGCATTTT. The genes are TRBV27 and TRBJ1-5, with D hard to call. The CDR3 has 15 residues. Per germline, CDR1 MNHEY and CDR2 SMNVEV (reference sequence). The germline V and J ends were trimmed by 6 bases and 4 bases, with 16 bases remaining between them.